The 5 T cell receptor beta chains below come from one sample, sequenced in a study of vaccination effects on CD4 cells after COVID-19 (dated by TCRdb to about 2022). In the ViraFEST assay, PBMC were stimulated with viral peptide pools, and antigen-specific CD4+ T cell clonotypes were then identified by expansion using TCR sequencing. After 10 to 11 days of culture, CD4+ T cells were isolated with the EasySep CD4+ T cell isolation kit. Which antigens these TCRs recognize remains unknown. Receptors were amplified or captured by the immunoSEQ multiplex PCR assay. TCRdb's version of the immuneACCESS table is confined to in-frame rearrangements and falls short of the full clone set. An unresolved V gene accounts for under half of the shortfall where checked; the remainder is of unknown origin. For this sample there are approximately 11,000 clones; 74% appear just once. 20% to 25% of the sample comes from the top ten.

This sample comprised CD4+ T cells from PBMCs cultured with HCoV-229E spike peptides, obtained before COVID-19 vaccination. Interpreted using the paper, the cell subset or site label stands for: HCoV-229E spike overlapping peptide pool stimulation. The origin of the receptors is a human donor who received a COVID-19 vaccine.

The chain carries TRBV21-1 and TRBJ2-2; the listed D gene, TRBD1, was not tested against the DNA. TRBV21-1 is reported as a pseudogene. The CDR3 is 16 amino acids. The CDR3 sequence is CASSNWWTGKIGELFF. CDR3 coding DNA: TGTGCCAGCAGCAACTGGTGGACAGGTAAGATCGGGGAGCTGTTTTTT.

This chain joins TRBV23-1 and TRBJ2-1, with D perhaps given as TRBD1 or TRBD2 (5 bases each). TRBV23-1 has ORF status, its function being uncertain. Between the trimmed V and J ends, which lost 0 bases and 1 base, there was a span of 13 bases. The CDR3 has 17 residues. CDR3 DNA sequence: TGCGCCAGCAGTCAATCGTGCGGGCAGGGATCCTACAATGAGCAGTTCTTC. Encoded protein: CASSQSCGQGSYNEQFF.

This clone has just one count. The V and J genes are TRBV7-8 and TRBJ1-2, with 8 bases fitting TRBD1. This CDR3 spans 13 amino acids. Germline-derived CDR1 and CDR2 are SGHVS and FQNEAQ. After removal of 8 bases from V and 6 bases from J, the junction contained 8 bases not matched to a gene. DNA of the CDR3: TGTGCCAGCTCGGGACAGGTCCTTAATGGCTACACCTTC. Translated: CASSGQVLNGYTF.

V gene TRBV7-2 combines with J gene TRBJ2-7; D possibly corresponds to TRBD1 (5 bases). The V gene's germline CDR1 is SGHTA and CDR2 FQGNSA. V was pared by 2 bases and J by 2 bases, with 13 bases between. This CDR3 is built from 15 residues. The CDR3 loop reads CASSLRSDRAYEQYF. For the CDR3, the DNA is TGTGCCAGCAGCTTACGGTCCGACAGAGCCTACGAGCAGTACTTC.

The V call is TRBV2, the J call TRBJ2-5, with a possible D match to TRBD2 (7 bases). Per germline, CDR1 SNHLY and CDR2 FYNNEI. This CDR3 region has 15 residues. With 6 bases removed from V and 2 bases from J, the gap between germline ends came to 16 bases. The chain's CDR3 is CASRNQGGVQETQYF. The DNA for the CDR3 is TGTGCCAGCAGGAATCAAGGGGGGGTTCAAGAGACCCAGTACTTC.